A selection of T cell receptor beta chains follows, all from one sample in a study of blood T cell repertoires in COVID-19. Repertoires were generated with immunoSEQ multiplex PCR, while TCRdb's copy carries only in-frame clones and drops some. The sample records approximately 300,000 clones, approximately 84% being singletons. Sequenced input: PBMCs or T cells enriched from blood (not recorded which). The receptors come from a woman younger than 35 who had recovered from COVID-19. Both conserved end residues are part of each CDR3. D genes are given only for firm matches. Expanded clones are given a class, and other clones once, few, many or no size at all.

>TRBV6-5|TRBJ1-2|TRBD1|-
CASSKGQIYGYTF
TGTGCCAGCAGTAAGGGACAGATCTATGGCTACACCTTC
>TRBV7-9|TRBJ2-5|-|-
CASSPTARGGETQYF
TGTGCCAGCAGCCCAACCGCTCGGGGAGGAGAGACCCAGTACTTC
>TRBV19|TRBJ2-3|-|once
CASSISWGVGDTQYF
TGTGCCAGTAGTATATCGTGGGGGGTCGGGGATACGCAGTATTTT
>TRBV5-4|TRBJ1-2|-|once
CASSFIGAANYGYTF
TGTGCCAGCAGCTTTATAGGGGCAGCTAACTATGGCTACACCTTC
>TRBV2|TRBJ2-1|-|-
CASSEPGQHYNEQFF
TGTGCCAGCAGTGAACCGGGACAACATTACAATGAGCAGTTCTTC
>TRBV3-1/TRBV3-2|TRBJ2-2|-|-
CASSPAIRGTGELFF
TGTGCCAGCAGCCCCGCGATTAGGGGCACCGGGGAGCTGTTTTTT
>TRBV5-1|TRBJ2-1|-|-
CASSLELASYNEQFF
TGCGCCAGCAGCTTGGAACTAGCTTCCTACAATGAGCAGTTCTTC
>TRBV28|TRBJ2-1|TRBD1|-
CASTPLDRVKGNEQFF
TGTGCCAGCACCCCCCTAGACAGGGTTAAAGGCAATGAGCAGTTCTTC
>TRBV5-1|TRBJ1-2|-|few
CASSPERPNYGYTF
TGCGCCAGCAGCCCCGAGCGCCCTAACTATGGCTACACCTTC
>TRBV27|TRBJ1-5|-|-
CASWDIDQPQHF
TGTGCCAGCTGGGACATTGACCAGCCCCAGCATTTT
>TRBV9|TRBJ1-1|-|-
CASSARHPNTEAFF
TGTGCCAGCAGCGCTCGACACCCGAACACTGAAGCTTTCTTT
>TRBV4-2|TRBJ2-7|TRBD1|-
CASSQETRGRNQYEQYF
TGTGCCAGCAGCCAAGAGACGAGGGGGCGCAATCAGTACGAGCAGTACTTC
>TRBV5-1|TRBJ1-2|-|-
CASSFGQQGNYGYTF
TGCGCCAGCAGCTTTGGACAGCAGGGGAACTATGGCTACACCTTC
>TRBV7-9|TRBJ1-3|-|-
CASSADSSGNTIYF
TGTGCCAGCAGCGCAGACAGCTCTGGAAACACCATATATTTT
>TRBV5-1|TRBJ1-2|TRBD1|-
CASSAQTNTGLQGPTYGYTF
TGCGCCAGCAGCGCGCAAACCAACACGGGCCTACAGGGGCCCACCTATGGCTACACCTTC
>TRBV6-5|TRBJ1-5|TRBD1|-
CASKGANQPQHF
TGTGCCAGCAAGGGGGCGAATCAGCCCCAGCATTTT
>TRBV6-5|TRBJ1-2|-|-
CASSYSPGGVYGYTF
TGTGCCAGCAGTTACTCGCCGGGGGGGGTCTATGGCTACACCTTC
>TRBV18|TRBJ2-2|TRBD1|-
CASSPQTGRTGELFF
TGTGCCAGCTCACCACAGACAGGGCGAACCGGGGAGCTGTTTTTT
>TRBV9|TRBJ1-1|-|once
CASSVGDGSTEAFF
TGTGCCAGCAGCGTAGGTGACGGGAGCACTGAAGCTTTCTTT
>TRBV29-1|TRBJ2-5|TRBD1|once
CSVIAGGQETQYF
TGCAGCGTAATTGCAGGGGGCCAAGAGACCCAGTACTTC
>TRBV18|TRBJ2-7|-|-
CASSPTRSSYEQYF
TGTGCCAGCTCACCAACAAGAAGTTCCTACGAGCAGTACTTC
>TRBV19|TRBJ1-6|TRBD1|-
CASSRKTGTGFMENSPLHF
TGTGCCAGTAGCCGAAAAACCGGGACAGGGTTTATGGAGAATTCACCCCTCCACTTT
>TRBV27|TRBJ2-7|TRBD2|-
CASIPLAGSLEQYF
TGTGCCAGCATTCCCCTAGCGGGCTCTCTCGAGCAGTACTTC
>TRBV5-4|TRBJ1-2|TRBD1|-
CASSLDRGNGYTF
TGTGCCAGCAGCTTGGACAGGGGCAATGGCTACACCTTC
>TRBV2|TRBJ2-1|TRBD1|-
CASSRGQVVGVEQFF
TGTGCCAGCAGCCGAGGACAGGTTGTGGGCGTTGAGCAGTTCTTC
>TRBV4-1|TRBJ1-2|-|-
CASSRPTGVQSYGYTF
TGCGCCAGCAGCCGACCCACAGGCGTGCAGTCCTATGGCTACACCTTC
>TRBV2|TRBJ1-1|-|-
CASREVRDTEAFF
TGTGCCAGCAGAGAGGTGAGGGACACTGAAGCTTTCTTT
>TRBV7-9|TRBJ1-4|-|-
CASSSPGREKLFF
TGTGCCAGCAGCTCCCCAGGGCGTGAAAAACTGTTTTTT
>TRBV10-1|TRBJ2-1|TRBD2|-
CASSVRAGAGNEQFF
TGCGCCAGCAGTGTTAGAGCGGGAGCTGGAAATGAGCAGTTCTTC
>TRBV12-3/TRBV12-4|TRBJ2-3|-|-
CASSFGRDTQYF
TGTGCCAGCAGTTTTGGGAGAGATACGCAGTATTTT
>TRBV6-5|TRBJ1-1|TRBD1|-
CASSRGQGYYTEAFF
TGTGCCAGCAGTCGCGGACAGGGTTATTACACTGAAGCTTTCTTT
>TRBV28|TRBJ1-1|-|-
CASSLRRGWDTEAFF
TGTGCCAGCAGTTTACGGAGGGGCTGGGACACTGAAGCTTTCTTT
>TRBV5-4|TRBJ1-1|-|once
CASSFPPGVNTEAFF
TGTGCCAGCAGCTTTCCCCCGGGGGTAAACACTGAAGCTTTCTTT
>TRBV18|TRBJ1-2|-|-
CASSPEGQGRRYTF
TGTGCCAGCTCACCGGAAGGGCAGGGAAGGCGCTACACCTTC
>TRBV19|TRBJ1-1|-|few
CASSIGTKLGTEAFF
TGTGCCAGTAGTATAGGTACTAAATTGGGCACTGAAGCTTTCTTT
>TRBV6-5|TRBJ1-4|TRBD1|-
CASSLGQGGEKLFF
TGTGCCAGCAGCCTGGGACAGGGTGGTGAAAAACTGTTTTTT
>TRBV21-1|TRBJ2-7|-|few
CASSKDGPLRESYEQYF
TGTGCCAGCAGCAAAGATGGGCCCTTACGAGAATCCTACGAGCAGTACTTC
>TRBV19|TRBJ1-1|TRBD1|-
CASSMTGGLNTEAFF
TGTGCCAGTAGTATGACAGGGGGACTGAACACTGAAGCTTTCTTT
>TRBV21-1|TRBJ1-4|-|-
CASSNSYRERKEKLFF
TGTGCCAGCAGCAATTCCTACAGGGAAAGGAAGGAAAAACTGTTTTTT
>TRBV7-3|TRBJ2-3|-|-
CASSLESFTDTQYF
TGTGCCAGCAGCTTGGAGTCCTTCACAGATACGCAGTATTTT
>TRBV20-1|TRBJ1-2|TRBD1|-
CSAGQGSGYTF
TGCAGTGCCGGACAGGGGAGCGGCTACACCTTC
>TRBV18|TRBJ2-7|-|-
CASSAPGNEQYF
TGTGCCAGCTCAGCTCCAGGGAACGAGCAGTACTTC
>TRBV28|TRBJ1-2|-|-
CASSFLGAGGYTF
TGTGCCAGCAGTTTCTTAGGGGCAGGTGGCTACACCTTC
>TRBV14|TRBJ1-2|TRBD1|-
CASSQDLGQGGGGYTF
TGTGCCAGCAGCCAAGATCTAGGACAGGGGGGTGGTGGCTACACCTTC
>TRBV2|TRBJ2-5|-|-
CASSVRETQYF
TGTGCCAGCAGTGTGAGAGAGACCCAGTACTTC
>TRBV10-3|TRBJ1-2|-|-
CAIVPDSRNGYTF
TGTGCCATCGTACCCGACAGTCGTAACGGCTACACCTTC
>TRBV9|TRBJ1-2|TRBD1|-
CASSLTGGLGYTF
TGTGCCAGCAGCCTAACAGGGGGCTTAGGCTACACCTTC
>TRBV10-3|TRBJ2-3|TRBD1|few
CAAAGTGVPDTQYF
TGTGCCGCAGCGGGGACAGGGGTCCCAGATACGCAGTATTTT